The T cell receptor beta chain described here comes from a study of blood T cell repertoires in COVID-19. Sequenced by immunoSEQ multiplex PCR; TCRdb stores in-frame clones only, minus some. Among fewer than 450,000 clones listed, 70% to 90% were seen once. Those enrolled, adults aged roughly 18 to 90 years, came from 24 US areas. The CDR3 has 15 residues. Germline-derived CDR1 and CDR2 are MDHEN and SYDVKM. Germline trimming cut 3 bases from V and 1 base from J; bases unmatched to any gene: 5. This clone appeared a single time. This receptor was identified in a woman in her late teens or twenties who had recovered from COVID-19. This chain uses TRBV28 with TRBJ1-1; 7 positions agree with TRBD1. Material: PBMCs or T cells enriched from blood (not recorded which). The CDR3 sequence is CASSFTGQPNTEAFF. The CDR3 DNA reads as TGTGCCAGCAGTTTTACGGGACAGCCGAACACTGAAGCTTTCTTT. The full variable domain, its missing parts supplied by reference TRBV28 and TRBJ1-1, is DVKVTQSSRYLVKRTGEKVFLECVQDMDHENMFWYRQDPGLGLRLIYFSYDVKMKEKGDIPEGYSVSREKKERFSLILESASTNQTSMYLCASSFTGQPNTEAFFGQGTRLTVV.